This T cell receptor (beta chain) was recorded in a study of cytomegalovirus exposure and HLA in healthy donors. PCR amplification relied on 60 Vbeta primers (plus 13 Jbeta primers). Original data processing: It was a later analysis that counted some 80 million unique TCR beta chains, of which around 11 million were shared. Data came from immunoSEQ multiplex PCR; TCRdb stores just in-frame clones and leaves some out. Clone size and V and J calls were adopted from that table, with D and trimming inferred from the DNA. The data hold 130,000 or so clones, with just under 90% observed a single time. The sample holds one count of this clone. Its antigen is currently unknown. Study-wide results and caveats: Among the CMV-associated chains, a few were confirmed in vitro as specific for CMV antigens. Despite most TCR sequences being rare, some public TCRs occurred in many donors. Because they were indistinguishable, some V segments, including TRBV6-2 and TRBV6-3, were excluded.

The V gene's germline CDR1 is GTSNPN and CDR2 SVGIG (reference sequence). V dropped 2 bases and J dropped 8 bases, with 7 bases sitting between them. The CDR3 loop spans 11 amino acids. Sequencing was performed on PBMCs. The chain couples TRBV30 to TRBJ2-1; unclear D gene. The sequence came from a woman aged 25 to 39 in good health and CMV-seronegative. CDR3 nucleotides: TGTGCCTGGAGTTTGGTAGATGAGCAGTTCTTC. Amino acids: CAWSLVDEQFF.